This T cell receptor (beta chain) was identified in a study of cytomegalovirus exposure and HLA in healthy donors. PCR involved 60 Vbeta and 13 Jbeta primers. The repertoire was sequenced with immunoSEQ multiplex PCR; TCRdb's copy has only in-frame clones and lacks some. This table has fewer than 85,000 clones, roughly 70% appearing once. V was clipped by 1 base and J by 7 bases; unmatched bases: 7. CDR1 is MGHRA, CDR2 YSYEKL, per germline. This CDR3 region has 16 residues. The origin of this receptor is a woman aged 40 to 49 in good health and CMV-seropositive. Sequenced sample: PBMCs. V gene TRBV4-1 combines with J gene TRBJ1-5; 10 bases line up with TRBD1. The DNA for the CDR3 is TGCGCCAGCAGCCAAGGAGAGGGGACAGGGGTACAGCCCCAGCATTTT. It specifies CASSQGEGTGVQPQHF.